The rows below give T cell receptor beta chains drawn from one sample of a study of neurological immune-mediated disorders. TCRdb independently ran MiXCR on the 5' RACE reads; one entry per CDR3 protein. Among approximately 86,000 distinct CDR3 sequences listed, 2.6% were seen once. Source material: PBMCs. These TCRs come from a woman aged 25 to 45 with multiple sclerosis. The CDR3 runs from the conserved cysteine through the conserved F or W. A D gene is named only where the DNA matches it firmly. Clone size reads once, few, many, or a class if the clone is expanded.

clone_size: many; j_call: TRBJ2-7; d_call: TRBD2; v_call: TRBV7-2; cdr3_aa: CASSPVAGGYEQYF; cdr3_nt: TGTGCCAGCAGCCCCGTAGCGGGAGGATACGAGCAGTACTTC
clone_size: many; j_call: TRBJ2-7; d_call: -; v_call: TRBV5-1; cdr3_aa: CASSHTRGEQYF; cdr3_nt: TGCGCCAGCAGCCACACACGAGGCGAGCAGTACTTC
clone_size: many; j_call: TRBJ2-5; d_call: -; v_call: TRBV29-1; cdr3_aa: CSVEGGRRETQYF; cdr3_nt: TGCAGCGTTGAAGGGGGGCGAAGGGAGACCCAGTACTTC
clone_size: many; j_call: TRBJ1-1; d_call: -; v_call: TRBV6-5; cdr3_aa: CASSYSGGNTEAFF; cdr3_nt: TGTGCCAGCAGTTACTCGGGGGGGAACACTGAAGCTTTCTTT
clone_size: many; j_call: TRBJ1-5; d_call: -; v_call: TRBV2; cdr3_aa: CASSSVLPNQPQHF; cdr3_nt: TGTGCCAGCAGCTCGGTATTGCCGAATCAGCCCCAGCATTTT
clone_size: many; j_call: TRBJ1-4; d_call: -; v_call: TRBV12-3/TRBV12-4; cdr3_aa: CASSLGGANEKLFF; cdr3_nt: TGTGCCAGCAGTTTAGGGGGGGCGAACGAAAAACTGTTTTTT
clone_size: many; j_call: TRBJ2-1; d_call: TRBD2; v_call: TRBV7-3; cdr3_aa: CASSLIPTSGQFF; cdr3_nt: TGTGCCAGCAGCTTAATCCCGACTAGCGGGCAGTTCTTC
clone_size: many; j_call: TRBJ2-7; d_call: TRBD1; v_call: TRBV10-2; cdr3_aa: CASSEDRAGTEQYF; cdr3_nt: TGCGCCAGCAGTGAGGACAGGGCCGGCACCGAGCAGTACTTC
clone_size: many; j_call: TRBJ2-3; d_call: -; v_call: TRBV7-9; cdr3_aa: CASSPPGAVPDTQYF; cdr3_nt: TGTGCCAGCAGCCCCCCCGGGGCCGTTCCAGATACGCAGTATTTT
clone_size: many; j_call: TRBJ2-1; d_call: -; v_call: TRBV5-1; cdr3_aa: CASSREPRRYNEQFF; cdr3_nt: TGCGCCAGCAGCAGGGAACCTCGAAGGTACAATGAGCAGTTCTTC
clone_size: many; j_call: TRBJ1-1; d_call: -; v_call: TRBV29-1; cdr3_aa: CSGDTLNTEAFF; cdr3_nt: TGCAGCGGGGACACTCTGAACACTGAAGCTTTCTTT
clone_size: many; j_call: TRBJ2-4; d_call: TRBD1; v_call: TRBV5-1; cdr3_aa: CASSFDAAGQADLDIQYF; cdr3_nt: TGCGCCAGCAGCTTTGACGCCGCGGGACAGGCCGACCTCGACATTCAGTACTTC
clone_size: many; j_call: TRBJ2-3; d_call: -; v_call: TRBV18; cdr3_aa: CASSPPSASTDTQYF; cdr3_nt: TGTGCCAGCTCACCACCTAGCGCGAGCACAGATACGCAGTATTTT
clone_size: many; j_call: TRBJ2-7; d_call: -; v_call: TRBV5-1; cdr3_aa: CASSLSTEYEQYF; cdr3_nt: TGCGCCAGCAGCTTATCGACAGAATACGAGCAGTACTTC
clone_size: many; j_call: TRBJ2-5; d_call: -; v_call: TRBV2; cdr3_aa: CASSEGRRTLKETQYF; cdr3_nt: TGTGCCAGCAGTGAAGGGAGGCGCACCCTTAAAGAGACCCAGTACTTC